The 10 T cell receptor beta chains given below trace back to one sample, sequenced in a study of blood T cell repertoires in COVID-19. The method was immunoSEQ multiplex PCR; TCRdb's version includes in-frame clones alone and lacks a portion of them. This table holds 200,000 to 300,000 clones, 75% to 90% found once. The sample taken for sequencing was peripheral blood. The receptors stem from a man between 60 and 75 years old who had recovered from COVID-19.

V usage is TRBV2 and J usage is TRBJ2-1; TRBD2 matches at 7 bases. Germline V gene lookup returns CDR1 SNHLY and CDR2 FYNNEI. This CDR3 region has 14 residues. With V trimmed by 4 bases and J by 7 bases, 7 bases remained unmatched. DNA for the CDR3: TGTGCCAGCAGTGTTTTCGGGGAGGGGAATGAGCAGTTCTTC. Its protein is CASSVFGEGNEQFF.

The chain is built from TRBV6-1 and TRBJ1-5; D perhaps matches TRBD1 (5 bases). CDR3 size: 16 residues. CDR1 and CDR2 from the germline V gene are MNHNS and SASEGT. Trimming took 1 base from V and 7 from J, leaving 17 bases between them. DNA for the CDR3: TGTGCCAGCAGTGAAGGGTCCAGGGCTCTTCGACAGCCCCAGCATTTT. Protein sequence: CASSEGSRALRQPQHF.

The CDR3, as DNA: TGTGCCAGCAGCCCGCCCAGCTCCTATAATTCACCCCTCCACTTT. Amino acid sequence: CASSPPSSYNSPLHF. This rearrangement joins TRBV5-5 to TRBJ1-6, with no clear D. There are 15 residues in the CDR3. Between the trimmed V and J ends, which lost 4 bases and 0 bases, there was a span of 8 bases. The germline V gene has CDR1 SGHKS and CDR2 YYEKEE (reference sequence). Complete variable domain (other parts from reference TRBV5-5 and TRBJ1-6): DAGVTQSPTHLIKTRGQQVTLRCSPISGHKSVSWYQQVLGQGPQFIFQYYEKEERGRGNFPDRFSARQFPNYSSELNVNALLLGDSALYLCASSPPSSYNSPLHFGNGTRLTVT.

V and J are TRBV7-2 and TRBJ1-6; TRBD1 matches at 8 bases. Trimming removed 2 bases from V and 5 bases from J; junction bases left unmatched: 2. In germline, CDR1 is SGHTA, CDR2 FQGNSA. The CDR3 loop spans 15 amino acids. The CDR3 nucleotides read TGTGCCAGCAGCTTATTGGGACAGGATAATTCACCCCTCCACTTT. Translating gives CASSLLGQDNSPLHF.

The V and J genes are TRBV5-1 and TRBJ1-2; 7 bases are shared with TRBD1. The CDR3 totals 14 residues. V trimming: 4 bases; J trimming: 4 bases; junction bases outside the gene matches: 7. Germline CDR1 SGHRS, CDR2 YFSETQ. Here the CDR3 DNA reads TGCGCCAGCAGCGTGACGACAGGGAGCTATGGCTACACCTTC. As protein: CASSVTTGSYGYTF.

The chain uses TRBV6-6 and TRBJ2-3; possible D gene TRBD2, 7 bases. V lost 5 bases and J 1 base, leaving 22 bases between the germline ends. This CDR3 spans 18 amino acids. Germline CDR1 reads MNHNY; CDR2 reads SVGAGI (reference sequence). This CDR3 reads CASSPPRGRGGGTDTQYF. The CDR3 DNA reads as TGTGCCAGCAGTCCTCCCCGGGGTAGGGGGGGAGGCACAGATACGCAGTATTTT.

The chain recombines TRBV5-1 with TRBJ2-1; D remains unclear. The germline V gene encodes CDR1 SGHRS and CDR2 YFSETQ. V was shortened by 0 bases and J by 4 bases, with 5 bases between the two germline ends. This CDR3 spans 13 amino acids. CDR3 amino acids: CASSLVMYNEQFF. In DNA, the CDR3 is TGCGCCAGCAGCTTGGTCATGTACAATGAGCAGTTCTTC. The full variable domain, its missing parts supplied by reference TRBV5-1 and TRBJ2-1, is KAGVTQTPRYLIKTRGQQVTLSCSPISGHRSVSWYQQTPGQGLQFLFEYFSETQRNKGNFPGRFSGRQFSNSRSEMNVSTLELGDSALYLCASSLVMYNEQFFGPGTRLTVL.

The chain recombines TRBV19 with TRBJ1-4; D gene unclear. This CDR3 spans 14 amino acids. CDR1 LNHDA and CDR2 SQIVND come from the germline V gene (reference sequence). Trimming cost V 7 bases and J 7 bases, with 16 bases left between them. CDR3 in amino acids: CASKLEVSREKLFF. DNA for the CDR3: TGTGCCAGTAAACTGGAGGTTTCTCGTGAAAAACTGTTTTTT.

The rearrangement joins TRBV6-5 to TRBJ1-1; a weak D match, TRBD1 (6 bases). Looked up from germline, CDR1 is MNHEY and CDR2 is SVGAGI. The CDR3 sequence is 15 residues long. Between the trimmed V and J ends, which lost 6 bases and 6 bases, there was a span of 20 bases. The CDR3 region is CASRSEPTGTPEAFF. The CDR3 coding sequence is TGTGCCAGCAGATCCGAACCTACCGGGACACCTGAAGCTTTCTTT.

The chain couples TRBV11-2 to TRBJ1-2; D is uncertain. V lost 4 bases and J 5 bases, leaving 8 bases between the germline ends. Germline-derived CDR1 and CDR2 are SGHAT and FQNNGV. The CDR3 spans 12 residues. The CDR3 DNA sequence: TGTGCCAGCAGCTCCCCGGGGTATGGCTACACCTTC. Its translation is CASSSPGYGYTF.